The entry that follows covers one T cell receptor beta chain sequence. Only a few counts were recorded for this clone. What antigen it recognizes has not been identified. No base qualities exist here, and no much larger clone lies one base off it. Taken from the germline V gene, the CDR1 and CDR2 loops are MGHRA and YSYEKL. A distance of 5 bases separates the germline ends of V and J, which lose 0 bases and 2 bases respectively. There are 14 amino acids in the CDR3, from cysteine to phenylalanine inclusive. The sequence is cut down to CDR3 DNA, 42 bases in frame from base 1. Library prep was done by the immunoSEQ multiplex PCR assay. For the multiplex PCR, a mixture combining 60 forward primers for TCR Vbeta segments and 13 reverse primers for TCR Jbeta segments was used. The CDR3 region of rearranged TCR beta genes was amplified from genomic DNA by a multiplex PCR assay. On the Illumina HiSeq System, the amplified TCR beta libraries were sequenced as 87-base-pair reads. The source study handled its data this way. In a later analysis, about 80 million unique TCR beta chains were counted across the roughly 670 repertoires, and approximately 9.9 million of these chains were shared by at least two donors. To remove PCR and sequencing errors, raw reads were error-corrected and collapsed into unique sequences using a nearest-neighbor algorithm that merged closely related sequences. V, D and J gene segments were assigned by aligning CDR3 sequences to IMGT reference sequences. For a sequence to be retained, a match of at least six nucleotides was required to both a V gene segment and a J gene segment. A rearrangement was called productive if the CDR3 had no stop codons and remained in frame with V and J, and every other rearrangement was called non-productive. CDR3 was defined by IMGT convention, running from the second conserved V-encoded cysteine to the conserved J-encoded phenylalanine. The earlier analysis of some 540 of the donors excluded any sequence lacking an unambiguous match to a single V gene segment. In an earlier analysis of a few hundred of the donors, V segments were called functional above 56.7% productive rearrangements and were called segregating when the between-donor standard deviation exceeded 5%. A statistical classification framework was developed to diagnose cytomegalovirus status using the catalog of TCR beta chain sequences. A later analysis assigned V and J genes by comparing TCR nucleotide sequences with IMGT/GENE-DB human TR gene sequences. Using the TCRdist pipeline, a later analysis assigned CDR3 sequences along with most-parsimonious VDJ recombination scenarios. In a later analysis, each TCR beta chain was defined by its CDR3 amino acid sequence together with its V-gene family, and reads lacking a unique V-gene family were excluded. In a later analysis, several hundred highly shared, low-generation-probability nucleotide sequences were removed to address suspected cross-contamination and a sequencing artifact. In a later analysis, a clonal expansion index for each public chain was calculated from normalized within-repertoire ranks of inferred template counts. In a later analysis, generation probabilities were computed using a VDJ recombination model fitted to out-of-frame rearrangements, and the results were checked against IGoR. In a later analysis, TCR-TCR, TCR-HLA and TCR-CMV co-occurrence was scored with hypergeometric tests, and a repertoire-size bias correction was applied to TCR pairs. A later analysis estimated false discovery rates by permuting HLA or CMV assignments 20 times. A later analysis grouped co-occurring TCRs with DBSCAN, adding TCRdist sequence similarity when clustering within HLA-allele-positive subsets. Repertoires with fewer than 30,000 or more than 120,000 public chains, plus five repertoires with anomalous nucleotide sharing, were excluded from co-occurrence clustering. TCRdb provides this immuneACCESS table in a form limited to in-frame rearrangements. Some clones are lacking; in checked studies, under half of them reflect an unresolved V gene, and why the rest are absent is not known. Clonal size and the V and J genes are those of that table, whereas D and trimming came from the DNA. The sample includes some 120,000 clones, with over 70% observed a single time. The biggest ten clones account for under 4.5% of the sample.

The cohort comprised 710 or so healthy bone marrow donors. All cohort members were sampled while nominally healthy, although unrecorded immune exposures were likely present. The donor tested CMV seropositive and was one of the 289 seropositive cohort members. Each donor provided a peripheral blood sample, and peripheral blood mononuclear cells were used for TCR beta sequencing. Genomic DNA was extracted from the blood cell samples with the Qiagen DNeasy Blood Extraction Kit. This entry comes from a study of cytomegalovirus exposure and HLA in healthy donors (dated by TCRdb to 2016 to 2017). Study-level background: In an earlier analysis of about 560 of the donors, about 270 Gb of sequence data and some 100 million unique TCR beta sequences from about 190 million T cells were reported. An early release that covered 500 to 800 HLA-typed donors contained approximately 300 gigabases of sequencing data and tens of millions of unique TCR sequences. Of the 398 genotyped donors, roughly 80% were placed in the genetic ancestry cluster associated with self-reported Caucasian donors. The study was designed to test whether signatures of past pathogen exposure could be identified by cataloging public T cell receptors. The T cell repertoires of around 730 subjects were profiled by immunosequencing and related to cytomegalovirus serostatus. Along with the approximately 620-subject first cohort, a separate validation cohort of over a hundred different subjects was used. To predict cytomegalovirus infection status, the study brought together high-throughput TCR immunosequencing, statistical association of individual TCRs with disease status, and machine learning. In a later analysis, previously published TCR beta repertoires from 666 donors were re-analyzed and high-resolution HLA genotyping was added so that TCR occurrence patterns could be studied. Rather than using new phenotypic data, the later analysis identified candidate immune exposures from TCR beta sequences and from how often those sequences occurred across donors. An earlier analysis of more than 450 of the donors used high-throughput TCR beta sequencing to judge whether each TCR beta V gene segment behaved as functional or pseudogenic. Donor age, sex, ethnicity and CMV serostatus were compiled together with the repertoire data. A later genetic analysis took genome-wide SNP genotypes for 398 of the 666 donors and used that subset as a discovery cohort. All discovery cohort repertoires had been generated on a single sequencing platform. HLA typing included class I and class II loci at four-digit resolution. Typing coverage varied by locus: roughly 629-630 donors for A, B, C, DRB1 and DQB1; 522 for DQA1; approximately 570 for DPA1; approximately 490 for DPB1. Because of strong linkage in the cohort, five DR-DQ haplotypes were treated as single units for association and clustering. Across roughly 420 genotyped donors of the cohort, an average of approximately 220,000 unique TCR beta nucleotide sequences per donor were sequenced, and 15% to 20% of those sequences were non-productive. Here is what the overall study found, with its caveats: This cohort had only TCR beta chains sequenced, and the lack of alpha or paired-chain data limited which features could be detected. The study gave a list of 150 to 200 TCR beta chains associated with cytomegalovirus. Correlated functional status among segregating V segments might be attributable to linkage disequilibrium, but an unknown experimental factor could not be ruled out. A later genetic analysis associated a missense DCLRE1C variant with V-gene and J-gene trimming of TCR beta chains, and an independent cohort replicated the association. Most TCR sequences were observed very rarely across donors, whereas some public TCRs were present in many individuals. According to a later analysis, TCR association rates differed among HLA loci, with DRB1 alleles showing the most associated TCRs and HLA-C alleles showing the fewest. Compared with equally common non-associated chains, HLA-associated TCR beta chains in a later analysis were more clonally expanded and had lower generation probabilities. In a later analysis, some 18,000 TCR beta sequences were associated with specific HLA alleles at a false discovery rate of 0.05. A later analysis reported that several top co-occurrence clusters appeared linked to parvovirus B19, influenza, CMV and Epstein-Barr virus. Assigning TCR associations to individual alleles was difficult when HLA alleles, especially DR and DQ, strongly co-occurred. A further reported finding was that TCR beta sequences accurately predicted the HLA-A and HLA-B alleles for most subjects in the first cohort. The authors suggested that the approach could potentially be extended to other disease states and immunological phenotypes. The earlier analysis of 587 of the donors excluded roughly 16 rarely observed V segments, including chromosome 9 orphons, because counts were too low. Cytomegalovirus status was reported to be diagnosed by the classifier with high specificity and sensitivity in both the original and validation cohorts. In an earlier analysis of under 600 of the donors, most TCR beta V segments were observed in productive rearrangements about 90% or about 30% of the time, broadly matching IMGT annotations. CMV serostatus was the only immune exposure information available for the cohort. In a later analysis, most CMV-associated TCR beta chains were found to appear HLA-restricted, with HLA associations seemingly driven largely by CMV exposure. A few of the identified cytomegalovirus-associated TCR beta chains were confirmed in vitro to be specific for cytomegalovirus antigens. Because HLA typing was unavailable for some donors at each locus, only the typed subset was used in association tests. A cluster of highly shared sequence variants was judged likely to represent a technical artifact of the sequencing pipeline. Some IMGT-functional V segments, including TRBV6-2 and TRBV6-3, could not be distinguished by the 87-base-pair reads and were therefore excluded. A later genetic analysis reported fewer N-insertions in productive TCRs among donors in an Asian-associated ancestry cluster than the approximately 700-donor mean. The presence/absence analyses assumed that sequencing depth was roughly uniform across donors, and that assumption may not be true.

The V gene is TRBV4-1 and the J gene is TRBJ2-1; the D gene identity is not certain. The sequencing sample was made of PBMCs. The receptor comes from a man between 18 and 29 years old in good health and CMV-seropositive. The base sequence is TGCGCCAGCAGCCAAGAATCGGCCTACAATGAGCAGTTCTTC. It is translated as CASSQESAYNEQFF.